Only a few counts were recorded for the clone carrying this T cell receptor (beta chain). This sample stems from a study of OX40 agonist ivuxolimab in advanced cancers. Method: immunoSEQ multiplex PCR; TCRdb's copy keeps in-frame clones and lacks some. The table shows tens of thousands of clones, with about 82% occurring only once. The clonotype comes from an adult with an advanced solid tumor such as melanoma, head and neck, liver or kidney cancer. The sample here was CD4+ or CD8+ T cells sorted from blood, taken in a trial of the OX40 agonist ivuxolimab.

CDR3 region: CASSLTYNEQFF. In DNA form, the CDR3 reads TGTGCCAGCAGCCTTACCTACAATGAGCAGTTCTTC. The V gene is TRBV7-9, the J gene TRBJ2-1, with D unresolved. This CDR3 spans 12 amino acids. V was clipped by 5 bases and J by 2 bases, with 4 bases between them. Germline CDR1 SEHNR, CDR2 FQNEAQ (reference sequence). The entire variable domain, with the rest obtained from reference TRBV7-9 and TRBJ2-1, is as follows: DTGVSQNPRHKITKRGQNVTFRCDPISEHNRLYWYRQTLGQGPEFLTYFQNEAQLEKSRLLSDRFSAERPKGSFSTLEIQRTEQGDSAMYLCASSLTYNEQFFGPGTRLTVL.